The 18 T cell receptor beta chains in this list originate from one sample, sequenced in a study of T cell responses to AZD1222 COVID-19 vaccine. This table comes from immunoSEQ multiplex PCR, and its TCRdb copy is limited to in-frame clones, with some not included. The data hold about 130,000 clones, with 90% observed a single time. Source: peripheral blood, taken on day 0 of MenACWY control vaccination. These receptors were taken from an adult in good health.

This clone was observed a few times. This chain links TRBV14 with TRBJ2-7; no reliable D call. Trimming cost V 5 bases and J 3 bases, with 5 bases left between them. Germline V gene sequence: CDR1 SGHDN, CDR2 FVKESK. The CDR3 contains 11 residues. The CDR3 bases are TGTGCCAGCAGCATCGACTACGAGCAGTACTTC. This sequence encodes CASSIDYEQYF.

The chain combines TRBV19 with TRBJ2-1; D is perhaps TRBD2 (7 bases). The germline V gene has CDR1 LNHDA and CDR2 SQIVND (reference sequence). Trimming removed 5 bases from V and 4 bases from J, with 18 bases in between. The CDR3 runs to 16 residues. The CDR3 reads CASSAGGREIYNEQFF. Here the CDR3 DNA reads TGTGCCAGTAGTGCCGGGGGGCGGGAGATATACAATGAGCAGTTCTTC.

In its sample, this clone was seen many times. The chain carries TRBV15 and TRBJ1-1, with TRBD1 identical over 7 bases. Germline CDR1 LNHNV, CDR2 YYDKDF (reference sequence). The CDR3 runs 15 residues. With 1 base clipped from V and 1 base from J, the junction kept 3 bases outside the gene matches. The CDR3 protein is CATSRGTGGNTEAFF. In DNA, the CDR3 is TGTGCCACCAGCAGAGGGACAGGCGGGAACACTGAAGCTTTCTTT.

V gene TRBV6-2 or TRBV6-3 combines with J gene TRBJ1-5, with D perhaps matching TRBD1 (6 bases). The length of the CDR3 is 16 residues. V gave up 0 bases and J gave up 4 bases, with 13 bases separating them. Germline lookup yields CDR1 MNHEY and CDR2 SVGEGT. The CDR3 DNA sequence: TGTGCCAGCAGTTACTCTCAGGGGACTCCTAATCAGCCCCAGCATTTT. Its protein is CASSYSQGTPNQPQHF.

The chain uses TRBV5-1 and TRBJ2-4; 9 nucleotides agree with TRBD1. The germline CDR1 and CDR2 sequences are SGHRS and YFSETQ. Trimming at V came to 4 bases and at J to 7 bases, leaving 9 bases not matched to a gene. This CDR3 comprises 15 residues. CDR3 region: CASSRTTGGGNIQYF. CDR3 DNA: TGCGCCAGCAGCCGGACGACAGGGGGTGGGAACATTCAGTACTTC.

The rearrangement joins TRBV19 to TRBJ2-2, with 9 bases identical to TRBD2. CDR3 length: 16 amino acids. Germline lookup yields CDR1 LNHDA and CDR2 SQIVND (reference sequence). J was trimmed by 1 base and V by 7 bases; bases with no gene match: 7. The CDR3 DNA is TGTGCCAGTAATCAAGCGGGAGGAAAGAACACCGGGGAGCTGTTTTTT. It specifies CASNQAGGKNTGELFF. Looking up the rest from reference TRBV19 and TRBJ2-2 gives the full variable domain: DGGITQSPKYLFRKEGQNVTLSCEQNLNHDAMYWYRQDPGQGLRLIYYSQIVNDFQKGDIAEGYSVSREKKESFPLTVTSAQKNPTAFYLCASNQAGGKNTGELFFGEGSRLTVL.

The chain uses TRBV29-1 and TRBJ2-3; maybe TRBD2 (5 bases). CDR1 is SQVTM, CDR2 ANQGSEA, per germline. The V gene lost 5 bases and the J gene lost 1 base, with 7 bases spanning the gap. The CDR3 runs 12 residues. The CDR3 DNA reads as TGCAGCGTTCAGGAGGGCACAGATACGCAGTATTTT. Amino acid sequence: CSVQEGTDTQYF.

The chain recombines TRBV19 with TRBJ1-5; D remains unclear. Trimming removed 1 base at V and 4 bases at J, with 11 bases between. Looked up from germline, CDR1 is LNHDA and CDR2 is SQIVND (reference sequence). The CDR3 has 15 amino acids. In DNA form, the CDR3 reads TGTGCCAGTAGTATAGGTTTAGGCAGTAATCAGCCCCAGCATTTT. Amino acids: CASSIGLGSNQPQHF.

This chain joins TRBV23-1 and TRBJ1-4; no definite D call. TRBV23-1 is known as an ORF, though its function is uncertain. V lost 3 bases and J lost 3, with 14 bases in between. The CDR3 covers 16 residues. CDR3 amino acids: CASSHPLDDANEKLFF. The DNA of the CDR3 is TGCGCCAGCAGTCACCCCCTTGATGACGCTAATGAAAAACTGTTTTTT.

This chain links TRBV11-2 with TRBJ1-1; D may be TRBD1 (5 bases). V lost 1 base and J lost 3, with 12 bases in between. The germline V gene encodes CDR1 SGHAT and CDR2 FQNNGV. The CDR3 has 15 residues. The CDR3 spells CASSLAPGTYTEAFF. As DNA, the CDR3 is TGTGCCAGCAGCTTAGCTCCGGGGACTTACACTGAAGCTTTCTTT.

This clone was observed a handful of times. The chain's CDR3 is CASTSFENYGYTF. In DNA form, the CDR3 reads TGCGCCAGCACTTCATTCGAAAACTATGGCTACACCTTC. The chain carries TRBV10-1 and TRBJ1-2; no clear D gene. The CDR3 covers 13 residues. The germline CDR1 and CDR2 sequences are WNHNN and SYGVQD (reference sequence). The V end lost 7 bases, the J end lost 2 bases, and 11 bases lay between the germline ends.

The V gene is TRBV5-1, the J gene TRBJ2-5; 7 bases fit TRBD1. Germline V gene sequence: CDR1 SGHRS, CDR2 YFSETQ. Unmatched junction bases numbered 13, after V lost 2 bases and J lost 3 bases. CDR3 length equals 17 residues. This chain's CDR3 is CASSLSGDSGNKETQYF. In DNA, the CDR3 is TGCGCCAGCAGCTTATCTGGGGACAGCGGAAATAAAGAGACCCAGTACTTC.

The J gene is TRBJ2-4, the V gene TRBV28; 13 bases are a match to TRBD2. Trimming at V came to 5 bases and at J to 0 bases, leaving 7 bases not matched to a gene. The length of the CDR3 is 18 residues. The germline CDR1 and CDR2 sequences are MDHEN and SYDVKM. CDR3 DNA sequence: TGTGCCAGCAGTGACGGGACTAGCGGGGTGCTAGCCAAAAACATTCAGTACTTC. Its protein is CASSDGTSGVLAKNIQYF.

The J gene is TRBJ2-7, the V gene TRBV3-1 (or the pseudogene TRBV3-2), with unresolved D. Germline V gene lookup returns CDR1 LGHDT and CDR2 YNNKEL (reference sequence). Trimming cost V 1 base and J 2 bases, with 12 bases left between them. The CDR3 contains 15 residues. The CDR3 DNA sequence: TGTGCCAGCAGCCAAGCCTGGACGGCAGCCTACGAGCAGTACTTC. This translates into CASSQAWTAAYEQYF.

The V and J genes are TRBV6-2 or TRBV6-3 and TRBJ2-7; D gene ambiguous. Between the trimmed V and J ends, which lost 4 bases and 7 bases, there was a span of 14 bases. Germline CDR1 reads MNHEY; CDR2 reads SVGEGT. This CDR3 region has 13 residues. CDR3 residues: CASSSLAAPEQYV. As DNA, the CDR3 is TGTGCCAGCAGTTCCCTGGCCGCCCCGGAGCAGTACGTC.

The chain couples TRBV10-3 to TRBJ2-3, with no clear D. V lost 3 bases and J 5 bases, leaving 3 bases between the germline ends. The CDR3 extends over 11 amino acids. CDR1 ENHRY and CDR2 SYGVKD come from the germline V gene. CDR3 sequence: CAISEKDTQYF. The CDR3 DNA follows: TGTGCCATCAGTGAAAAAGATACGCAGTATTTT.

This chain joins TRBV6-5 and TRBJ1-2; D gene uncertain. The ends were cut back, 7 bases at V and 7 bases at J, with 13 bases in the middle. CDR1 MNHEY and CDR2 SVGAGI come from the germline V gene. This CDR3 comprises 12 residues. CDR3 in amino acids: CASMEGFSGYTF. The CDR3 DNA reads as TGTGCCAGCATGGAGGGTTTCTCTGGCTACACCTTC.

In DNA, the CDR3 is TGTGCCAGCAGTGATTCGAAGCCTGGAAACACCATATATTTT. Translated, it gives CASSDSKPGNTIYF. V is TRBV25-1 and J is TRBJ1-3; D is unclear. V gave up 3 bases and J gave up 2 bases, with 8 bases separating them. The CDR3 sequence is 14 residues long. Germline V gives CDR1 MGHDK, CDR2 SYGVNS. The full variable domain, in which reference TRBV25-1 and TRBJ1-3 provide the parts outside the CDR3, is EADIYQTPRYLVIGTGKKITLECSQTMGHDKMYWYQQDPGMELHLIHYSYGVNSTEKGDLSSESTVSRIRTEHFPLTLESARPSHTSQYLCASSDSKPGNTIYFGEGSWLTVV.